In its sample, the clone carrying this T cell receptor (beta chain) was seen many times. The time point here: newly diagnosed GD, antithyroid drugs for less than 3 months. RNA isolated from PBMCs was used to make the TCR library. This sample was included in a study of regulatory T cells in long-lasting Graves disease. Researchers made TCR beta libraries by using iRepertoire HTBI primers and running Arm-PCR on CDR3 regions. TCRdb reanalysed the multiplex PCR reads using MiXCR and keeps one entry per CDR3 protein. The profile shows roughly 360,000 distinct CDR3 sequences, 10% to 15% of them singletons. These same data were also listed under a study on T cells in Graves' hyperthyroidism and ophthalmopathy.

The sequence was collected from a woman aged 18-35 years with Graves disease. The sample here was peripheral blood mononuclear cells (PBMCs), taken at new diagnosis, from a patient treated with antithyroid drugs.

CDR3 in DNA: TGTGCCAGCAGCCTACTGGCAGGGGGTGGAGATACGCAGTATTTT. It yields the protein CASSLLAGGGDTQYF. The chain has TRBV27 and TRBJ2-3; 7 bases fit TRBD1. With 6 bases clipped from V and 5 bases from J, the junction kept 11 bases outside the gene matches. The CDR3 loop spans 15 amino acids. Per germline, CDR1 MNHEY and CDR2 SMNVEV (reference sequence).